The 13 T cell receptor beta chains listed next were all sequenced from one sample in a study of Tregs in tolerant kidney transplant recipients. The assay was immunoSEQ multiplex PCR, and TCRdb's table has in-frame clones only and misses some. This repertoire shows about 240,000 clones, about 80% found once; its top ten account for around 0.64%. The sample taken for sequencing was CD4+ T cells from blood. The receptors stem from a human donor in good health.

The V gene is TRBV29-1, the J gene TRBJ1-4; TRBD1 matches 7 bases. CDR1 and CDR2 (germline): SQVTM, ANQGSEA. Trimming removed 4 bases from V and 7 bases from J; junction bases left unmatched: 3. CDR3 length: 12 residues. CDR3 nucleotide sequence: TGCAGCGTTGCACAGGGGAGTGAAAAACTGTTTTTT. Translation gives CSVAQGSEKLFF.

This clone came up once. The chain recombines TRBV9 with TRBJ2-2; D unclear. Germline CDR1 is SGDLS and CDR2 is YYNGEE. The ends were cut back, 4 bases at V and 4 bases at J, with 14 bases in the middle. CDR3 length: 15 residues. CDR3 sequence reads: CASSPIVQTTGELFF. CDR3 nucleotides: TGTGCCAGCAGCCCCATAGTTCAGACCACCGGGGAGCTGTTTTTT.

CDR3 amino acids: CASSEIAGGLGNTIYF. The DNA of the CDR3 is TGTGCCAGCAGTGAGATAGCAGGGGGCCTTGGAAACACCATATATTTT. The J gene is TRBJ1-3, the V gene TRBV25-1; TRBD1 matches at 8 bases. Germline trimming cut 3 bases from V and 3 bases from J; bases unmatched to any gene: 7. Looked up from germline, CDR1 is MGHDK and CDR2 is SYGVNS. CDR3 size: 16 residues.

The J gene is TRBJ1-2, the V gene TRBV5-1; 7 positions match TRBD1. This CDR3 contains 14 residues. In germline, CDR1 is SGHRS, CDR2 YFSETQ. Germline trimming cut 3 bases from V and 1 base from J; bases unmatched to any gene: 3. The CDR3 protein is CASSSDRFNYGYTF. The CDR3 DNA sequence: TGCGCCAGCAGCTCGGACAGGTTTAACTATGGCTACACCTTC. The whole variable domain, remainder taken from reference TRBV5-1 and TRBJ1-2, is KAGVTQTPRYLIKTRGQQVTLSCSPISGHRSVSWYQQTPGQGLQFLFEYFSETQRNKGNFPGRFSGRQFSNSRSEMNVSTLELGDSALYLCASSSDRFNYGYTFGSGTRLTVV.

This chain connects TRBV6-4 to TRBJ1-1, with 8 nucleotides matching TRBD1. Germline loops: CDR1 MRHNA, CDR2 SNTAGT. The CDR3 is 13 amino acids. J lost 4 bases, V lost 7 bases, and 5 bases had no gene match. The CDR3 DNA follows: TGTGCCAGCACACAGGGGGTGGGCACTGAAGCTTTCTTT. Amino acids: CASTQGVGTEAFF.

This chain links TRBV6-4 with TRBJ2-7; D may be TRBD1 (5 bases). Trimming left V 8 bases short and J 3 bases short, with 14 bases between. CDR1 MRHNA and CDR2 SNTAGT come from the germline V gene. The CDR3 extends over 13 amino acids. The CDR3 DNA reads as TGTGCCAGCGTAGAACGACAGCACTACGAGCAGTACTTC. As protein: CASVERQHYEQYF.

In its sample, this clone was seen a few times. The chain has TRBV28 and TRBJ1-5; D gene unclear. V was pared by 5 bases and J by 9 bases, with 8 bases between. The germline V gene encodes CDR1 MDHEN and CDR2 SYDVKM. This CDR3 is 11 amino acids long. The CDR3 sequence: CASSLAGPQHF. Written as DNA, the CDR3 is TGTGCCAGCAGTCTTGCAGGGCCCCAGCATTTT.

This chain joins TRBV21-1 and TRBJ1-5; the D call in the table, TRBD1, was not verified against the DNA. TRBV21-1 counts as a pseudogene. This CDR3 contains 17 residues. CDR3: CASSPLPEGDSNQPQHF. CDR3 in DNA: TGTGCCAGCAGCCCCCTCCCAGAAGGGGATAGCAATCAGCCCCAGCATTTT.

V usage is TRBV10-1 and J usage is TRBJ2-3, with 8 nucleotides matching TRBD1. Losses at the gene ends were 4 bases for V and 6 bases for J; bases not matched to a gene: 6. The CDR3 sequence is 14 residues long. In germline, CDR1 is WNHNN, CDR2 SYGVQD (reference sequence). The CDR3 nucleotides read TGCGCCAGCAGTGCGCGGACAGGGCTCGATACGCAGTATTTT. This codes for CASSARTGLDTQYF.

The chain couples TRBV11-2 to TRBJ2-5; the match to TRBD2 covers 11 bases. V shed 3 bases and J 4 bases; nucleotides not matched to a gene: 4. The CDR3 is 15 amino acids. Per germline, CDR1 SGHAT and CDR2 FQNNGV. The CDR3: CASSFRGLAGETQYF. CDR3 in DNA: TGTGCCAGCAGCTTCCGAGGACTAGCGGGAGAGACCCAGTACTTC.

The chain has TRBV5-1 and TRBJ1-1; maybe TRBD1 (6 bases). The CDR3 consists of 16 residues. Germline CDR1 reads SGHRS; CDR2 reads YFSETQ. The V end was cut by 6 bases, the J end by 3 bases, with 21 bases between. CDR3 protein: CASTPVGGTPYTEAFF. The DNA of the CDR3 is TGCGCCAGCACCCCTGTGGGGGGGACACCTTACACTGAAGCTTTCTTT. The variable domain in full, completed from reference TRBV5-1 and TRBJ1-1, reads KAGVTQTPRYLIKTRGQQVTLSCSPISGHRSVSWYQQTPGQGLQFLFEYFSETQRNKGNFPGRFSGRQFSNSRSEMNVSTLELGDSALYLCASTPVGGTPYTEAFFGQGTRLTVV.

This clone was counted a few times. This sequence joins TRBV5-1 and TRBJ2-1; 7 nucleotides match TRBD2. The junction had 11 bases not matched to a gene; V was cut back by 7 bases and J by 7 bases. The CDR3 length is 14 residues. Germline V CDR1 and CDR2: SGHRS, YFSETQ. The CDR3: CASRGSGDSNEQFF. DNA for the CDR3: TGCGCCAGCCGAGGGAGCGGGGATAGTAATGAGCAGTTCTTC.

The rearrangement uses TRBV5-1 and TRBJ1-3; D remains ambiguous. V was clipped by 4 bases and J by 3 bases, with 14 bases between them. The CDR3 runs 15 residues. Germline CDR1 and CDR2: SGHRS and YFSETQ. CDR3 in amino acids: CASSTEGGGGNTIYF. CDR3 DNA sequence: TGCGCCAGCAGCACGGAGGGCGGAGGTGGAAACACCATATATTTT.